These 26 T cell receptor beta chains originate from one sample sequenced in a study of identical twins. TCRdb passed the 5' RACE reads through MiXCR, listing each CDR3 protein once. The sample consists of approximately 1.8 million distinct CDR3 sequences, 32% of them appearing once. The sequenced material came from cord blood. Receptor source: a newborn girl in good health.

With regard to this clonotype: At one end, the junction sequence differs from germline, possibly due to a read error. V is TRBV12-3 or TRBV12-4 and J is TRBJ2-3; D remains ambiguous. This CDR3 contains 14 residues. CDR3 sequence: CASSFGARTDAQYF. CDR3 DNA: TGTGCCAGCAGTTTCGGAGCTAGAACAGATGCGCAGTATTTT.

The chain joins TRBV7-2 to TRBJ2-1, with 8 bases fitting TRBD2. Germline lookup yields CDR1 SGHTA and CDR2 FQGNSA. The junction had 7 bases not matched to a gene; V was cut back by 2 bases and J by 13 bases. The CDR3 covers 13 residues. The CDR3, as DNA: TGTGCCAGCAGCTTAATCTCGGGGGGGCAACAGTTCTTC. Protein product: CASSLISGGQQFF.

This clonotype has more than one count but fewer than ten. The chain combines TRBV6-6 with TRBJ2-3; 9 bases are shared with TRBD2. The CDR3 has 15 amino acids. With V trimmed by 0 bases and J by 5 bases, 3 bases remained unmatched. Germline V gene data show CDR1 as MNHNY and CDR2 as SVGAGI (reference sequence). CDR3 loop: CASSYSVAGEDTQYF. The DNA of the CDR3 is TGTGCCAGCAGTTACTCGGTAGCGGGGGAAGATACGCAGTATTTT.

This clonotype was seen more than once but under ten times. CDR3 DNA sequence: TGCGCCAGCAGCTTGGGGCCTAGCGTCCAAGAGACCCAGTACTTC. Its protein is CASSLGPSVQETQYF. The V and J genes are TRBV5-1 and TRBJ2-5; weak D call: TRBD2 (6 bases). The CDR3 is made up of 15 amino acids. The germline V and J ends were trimmed by 0 bases and 1 base, with 10 bases remaining between them. CDR1 is SGHRS, CDR2 YFSETQ, per germline.

V usage is TRBV20-1 and J usage is TRBJ1-2, with D perhaps matching TRBD1 (5 bases). Per the germline V gene, CDR1 is DFQATT and CDR2 is SNEGSKA (reference sequence). The CDR3 is made up of 11 amino acids. This chain's CDR3 is CIVPGTYGYTF. The CDR3 coding sequence is TGCATAGTACCAGGGACCTATGGCTACACCTTC.

The table lists this clonotype with many counts. The V and J genes are TRBV5-1 and TRBJ2-7; D is unclear. The CDR3 totals 17 residues. V was cut by 0 bases and J by 3 bases, with 19 bases left in between. Germline CDR1 is SGHRS and CDR2 is YFSETQ. CDR3 amino acids: CASSLGRGLSPFYEQYF. CDR3 nucleotides: TGCGCCAGCAGCTTGGGAAGAGGTTTATCCCCTTTCTACGAGCAGTACTTC.

The chain is built from TRBV7-8 and TRBJ2-1; D gene unclear. Germline lookup yields CDR1 SGHVS and CDR2 FQNEAQ. V was shortened by 2 bases and J by 9 bases, with 14 bases between the two germline ends. CDR3 length: 14 amino acids. The CDR3 nucleotides read TGTGCCAGCAGCTTAAGTACGGCCGATTCTGAGCAGTTCTTC. It codes for CASSLSTADSEQFF. The whole variable domain, filled in from reference TRBV7-8 and TRBJ2-1, reads GAGVSQSPRYKVAKRGQDVALRCDPISGHVSLFWYQQALGQGPEFLTYFQNEAQLDKSGLPSDRFFAERPEGSVSTLKIQRTQQEDSAVYLCASSLSTADSEQFFGPGTRLTVL.

The chain uses TRBV4-1 and TRBJ2-1; the match to TRBD2 covers 12 bases. The CDR3 is made up of 19 amino acids. V lost 2 bases and J lost 7; bases outside the gene matches: 15. Germline V gives CDR1 MGHRA, CDR2 YSYEKL. The CDR3 spells CASSQSGLAGLYRSNEQFF. The CDR3 nucleotides are TGCGCCAGCAGCCAATCGGGACTAGCGGGCCTCTACCGGAGTAATGAGCAGTTCTTC.

This clonotype was seen more than once but under ten times. The chain is built from TRBV11-2 and TRBJ2-3, with TRBD1 as a possible D gene (5 bases). This CDR3 contains 15 residues. Per germline, CDR1 SGHAT and CDR2 FQNNGV. Trimming removed 7 bases at V and 3 bases at J, with 17 bases between. The CDR3 DNA reads as TGTGCCAGCACCCACCAGGGTTGGTGGACAGATACGCAGTATTTT. It encodes CASTHQGWWTDTQYF.

The rearrangement joins TRBV23-1 to TRBJ2-7; 7 bases fit TRBD1. TRBV23-1 is placed among ORFs of uncertain function. This CDR3 spans 15 amino acids. Trimming removed 3 bases from V and 3 bases from J; junction bases left unmatched: 8. CDR3 protein: CASSQKTGSLYEQYF. DNA of the CDR3: TGCGCCAGCAGTCAGAAGACAGGGAGCCTCTACGAGCAGTACTTC.

V gene TRBV25-1 combines with J gene TRBJ2-7; TRBD1 matches at 8 bases. V shed 3 bases and J 0 bases; nucleotides not matched to a gene: 7. Germline V gives CDR1 MGHDK, CDR2 SYGVNS. This CDR3 is 16 amino acids long. The CDR3 region has the DNA TGTGCCAGCAGTGAGGCCGGGACAGGAGCCTCCTACGAGCAGTACTTC. It specifies CASSEAGTGASYEQYF.

J is TRBJ2-3 and V is TRBV7-5; TRBD2, the table's D call, lacks a check against the DNA. TRBV7-5 is designated a pseudogene. The CDR3 covers 14 residues. CDR3 DNA: TGTATCCCCAGTTTAGCGGGGAGCACAGATACGCAGTATTTT. It is translated as CIPSLAGSTDTQYF.

The V and J genes are TRBV12-3 or TRBV12-4 and TRBJ2-7, with 7 bases fitting TRBD2. With 3 bases clipped from V and 3 bases from J, the junction kept 8 bases outside the gene matches. This CDR3 is built from 15 residues. This CDR3 is CASSLERGHGYEQYF. CDR3 DNA sequence: TGTGCCAGCAGTTTGGAGCGGGGTCATGGCTACGAGCAGTACTTC.

CDR3 region: CASSSGGSNTGELFF. The CDR3 region has the DNA TGTGCCAGCAGTTCGGGGGGGTCGAACACCGGGGAGCTGTTTTTT. This chain joins TRBV6-6 and TRBJ2-2; 8 bases fit TRBD2. The CDR3 is 15 residues long. Germline loops: CDR1 MNHNY, CDR2 SVGAGI (reference sequence). J gave up 0 bases and V 4 bases, and 1 base lay outside the gene matches.

In this sample, this clonotype turned up a few times. The chain recombines TRBV20-1 with TRBJ2-1, with D perhaps matching TRBD2 (5 bases). CDR3 length equals 13 residues. Trimming stripped 2 bases from V and 6 bases from J, with 11 bases between. The V gene's germline CDR1 is DFQATT and CDR2 SNEGSKA (reference sequence). CDR3 sequence reads: CSARRVASNEQFF. The CDR3 nucleotides are TGCAGTGCTAGAAGAGTAGCGAGCAATGAGCAGTTCTTC.

This clonotype was detected only a few times. The chain links TRBV27 to TRBJ1-6; D not certain. Germline-derived CDR1 and CDR2 are MNHEY and SMNVEV (reference sequence). The V and J ends lost 2 bases and 9 bases respectively, with 11 bases between them. This CDR3 is built from 14 residues. CDR3 nucleotides: TGTGCCAGCAGTTTAAAAATCACTAGTTCACCCCTCCACTTT. Residues: CASSLKITSSPLHF.

This rearrangement joins TRBV9 to TRBJ2-1; maybe TRBD2 (6 bases). The V and J ends lost 1 base and 8 bases respectively, with 16 bases between them. This CDR3 region has 15 residues. CDR1 and CDR2 (germline): SGDLS, YYNGEE. This chain's CDR3 is CASSVRDSTAHEQFF. CDR3 nucleotide sequence: TGTGCCAGCAGCGTACGGGACTCCACGGCGCATGAGCAGTTCTTC.

The chain recombines TRBV20-1 with TRBJ2-3; the D gene could be TRBD1 or TRBD2 (6 bases each). V lost 5 bases and J lost 1, with 16 bases in between. The germline CDR1 and CDR2 sequences are DFQATT and SNEGSKA (reference sequence). This CDR3 has 15 residues. CDR3 DNA: TGCAGTGCTCTGGTAGGGGGGATCGGCACAGATACGCAGTATTTT. The encoded protein is CSALVGGIGTDTQYF.

The chain joins TRBV20-1 to TRBJ2-3; 7 nucleotides line up with TRBD1. This CDR3 spans 14 amino acids. Germline CDR1 DFQATT, CDR2 SNEGSKA (reference sequence). Unmatched junction bases numbered 14, after V lost 6 bases and J lost 8 bases. The CDR3 sequence is CSAITGDLRGTQYF. CDR3 sequence (DNA): TGCAGTGCGATTACAGGGGACCTCCGTGGTACGCAGTATTTT.

This clonotype showed up just a few times. The gene calls are TRBV10-2 and TRBJ2-1, with no clear D. This CDR3 has 12 residues. V gave up 6 bases and J gave up 4 bases, with 7 bases separating them. The V gene's germline CDR1 is WSHSY and CDR2 SAAADI. The CDR3 region has the DNA TGCGCCAGCAGGACGCAATACAATGAGCAGTTCTTC. Protein product: CASRTQYNEQFF.

This clonotype was recorded a few times. The genes are TRBV4-1 and TRBJ2-5; a weak D match, TRBD2 (6 bases). There are 15 residues in the CDR3. Deletions cut 6 bases from V and 0 bases from J, with 14 bases between. The germline CDR1 and CDR2 sequences are MGHRA and YSYEKL. CDR3 sequence reads: CASSKGGGYQETQYF. CDR3 nucleotides: TGCGCCAGCAGTAAGGGAGGAGGGTACCAAGAGACCCAGTACTTC.

The chain is built from TRBV27 and TRBJ2-3, with 7 positions matching TRBD2. CDR3 length: 14 residues. V lost 8 bases, J lost 0 bases, and 5 bases stayed unmatched. Germline loops: CDR1 MNHEY, CDR2 SMNVEV (reference sequence). DNA for the CDR3: TGTGCCAGCGGATGGGGGGGTAGCACAGATACGCAGTATTTT. It yields the protein CASGWGGSTDTQYF.

This clonotype came up many times. This chain uses TRBV7-9 with TRBJ2-7; D is unclear. The V end lost 3 bases, the J end lost 3 bases, and 6 bases lay between the germline ends. CDR3 length: 12 residues. CDR1 is SEHNR and CDR2 is FQNEAQ in the germline V gene (reference sequence). The CDR3 region is CASSFSLYEQYF. CDR3 nucleotide sequence: TGTGCCAGCAGCTTTTCTCTCTACGAGCAGTACTTC.

The J gene is TRBJ2-7, the V gene TRBV6-6, with D unclear. The CDR3 sequence is 14 residues long. Trimming removed 5 bases from V and 4 bases from J, with 15 bases in between. Germline V lookup: CDR1 MNHNY, CDR2 SVGAGI (reference sequence). CDR3 loop: CASSPVKGRYEQYF. The CDR3 DNA sequence: TGTGCCAGCAGTCCTGTGAAGGGCCGGTACGAGCAGTACTTC.

In DNA, the CDR3 is TGTGCCAGCAGCTCATACAAGACCGGGGATGAGCAGTTCTTC. Translated: CASSSYKTGDEQFF. The chain joins TRBV7-2 to TRBJ2-1, with D possibly being TRBD2 (5 bases). Germline CDR1 is SGHTA and CDR2 is FQGNSA. CDR3 length: 14 amino acids. The V gene lost 4 bases and the J gene lost 8 bases, with 15 bases spanning the gap.

This clonotype was seen many times. The CDR3 here is CASSSYRGANYGYTF. CDR3 in DNA: TGTGCCAGCAGCTCATACAGGGGAGCTAACTATGGCTACACCTTC. V gene TRBV7-8 combines with J gene TRBJ1-2; TRBD1 agrees at 7 bases. Per the germline V gene, CDR1 is SGHVS and CDR2 is FQNEAQ. This CDR3 spans 15 amino acids. Losses at the gene ends were 4 bases for V and 0 bases for J; bases not matched to a gene: 5.